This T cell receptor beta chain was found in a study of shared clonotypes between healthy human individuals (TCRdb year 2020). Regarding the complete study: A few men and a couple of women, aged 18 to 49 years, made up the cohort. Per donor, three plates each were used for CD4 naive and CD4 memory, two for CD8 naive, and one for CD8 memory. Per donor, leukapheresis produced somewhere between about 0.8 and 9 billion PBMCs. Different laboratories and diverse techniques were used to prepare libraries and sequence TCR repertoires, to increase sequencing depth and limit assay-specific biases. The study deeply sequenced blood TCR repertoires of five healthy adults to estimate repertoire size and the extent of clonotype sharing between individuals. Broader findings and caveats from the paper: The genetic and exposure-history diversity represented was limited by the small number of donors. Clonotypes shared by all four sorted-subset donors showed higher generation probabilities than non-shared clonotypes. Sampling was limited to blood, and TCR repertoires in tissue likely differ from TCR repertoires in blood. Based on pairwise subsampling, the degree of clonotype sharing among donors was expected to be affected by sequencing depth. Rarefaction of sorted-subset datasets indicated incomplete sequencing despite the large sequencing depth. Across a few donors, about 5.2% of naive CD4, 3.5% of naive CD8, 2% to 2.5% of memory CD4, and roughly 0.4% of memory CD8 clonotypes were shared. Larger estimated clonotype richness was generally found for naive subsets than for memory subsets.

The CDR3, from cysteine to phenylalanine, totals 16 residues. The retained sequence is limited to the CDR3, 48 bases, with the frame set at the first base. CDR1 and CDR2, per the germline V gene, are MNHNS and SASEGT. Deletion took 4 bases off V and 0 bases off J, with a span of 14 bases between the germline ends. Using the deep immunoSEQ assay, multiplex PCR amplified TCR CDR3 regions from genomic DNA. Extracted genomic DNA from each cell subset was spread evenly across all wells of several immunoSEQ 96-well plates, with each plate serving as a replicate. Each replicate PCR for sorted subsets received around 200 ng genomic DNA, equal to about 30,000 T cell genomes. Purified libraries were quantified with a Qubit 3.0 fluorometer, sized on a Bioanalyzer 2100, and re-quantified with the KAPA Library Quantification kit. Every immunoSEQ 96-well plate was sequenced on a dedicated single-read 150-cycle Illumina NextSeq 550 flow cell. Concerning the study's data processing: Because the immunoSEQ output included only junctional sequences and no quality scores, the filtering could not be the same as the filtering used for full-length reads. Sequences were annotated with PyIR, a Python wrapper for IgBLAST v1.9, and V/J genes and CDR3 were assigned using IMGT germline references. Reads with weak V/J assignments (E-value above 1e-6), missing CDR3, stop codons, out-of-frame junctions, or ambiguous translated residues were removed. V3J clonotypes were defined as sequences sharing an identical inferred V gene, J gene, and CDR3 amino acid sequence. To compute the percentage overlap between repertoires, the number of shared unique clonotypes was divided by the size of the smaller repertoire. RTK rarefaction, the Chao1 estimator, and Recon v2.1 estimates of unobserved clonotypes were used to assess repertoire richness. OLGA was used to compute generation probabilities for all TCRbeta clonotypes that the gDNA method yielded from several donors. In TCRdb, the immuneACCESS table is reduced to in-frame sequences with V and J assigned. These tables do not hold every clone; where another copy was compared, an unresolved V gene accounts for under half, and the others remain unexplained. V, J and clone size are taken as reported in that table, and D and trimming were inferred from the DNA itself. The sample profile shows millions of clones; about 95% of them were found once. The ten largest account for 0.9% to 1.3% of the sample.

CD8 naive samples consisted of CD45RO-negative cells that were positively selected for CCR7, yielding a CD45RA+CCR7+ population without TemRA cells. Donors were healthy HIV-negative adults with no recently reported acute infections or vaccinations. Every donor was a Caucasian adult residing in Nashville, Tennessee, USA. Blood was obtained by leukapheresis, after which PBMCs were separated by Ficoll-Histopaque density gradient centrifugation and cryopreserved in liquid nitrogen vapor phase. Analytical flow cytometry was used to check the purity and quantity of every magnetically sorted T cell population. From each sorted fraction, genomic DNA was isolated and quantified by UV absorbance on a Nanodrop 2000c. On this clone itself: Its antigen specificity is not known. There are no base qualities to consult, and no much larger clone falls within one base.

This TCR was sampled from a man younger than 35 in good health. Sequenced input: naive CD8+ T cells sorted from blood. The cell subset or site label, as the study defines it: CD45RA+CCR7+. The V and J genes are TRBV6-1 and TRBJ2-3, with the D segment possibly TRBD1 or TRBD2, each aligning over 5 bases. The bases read TGTGCCAGCAGTGCCCGGGGCGCGTTGAGCACAGATACGCAGTATTTT. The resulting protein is CASSARGALSTDTQYF.